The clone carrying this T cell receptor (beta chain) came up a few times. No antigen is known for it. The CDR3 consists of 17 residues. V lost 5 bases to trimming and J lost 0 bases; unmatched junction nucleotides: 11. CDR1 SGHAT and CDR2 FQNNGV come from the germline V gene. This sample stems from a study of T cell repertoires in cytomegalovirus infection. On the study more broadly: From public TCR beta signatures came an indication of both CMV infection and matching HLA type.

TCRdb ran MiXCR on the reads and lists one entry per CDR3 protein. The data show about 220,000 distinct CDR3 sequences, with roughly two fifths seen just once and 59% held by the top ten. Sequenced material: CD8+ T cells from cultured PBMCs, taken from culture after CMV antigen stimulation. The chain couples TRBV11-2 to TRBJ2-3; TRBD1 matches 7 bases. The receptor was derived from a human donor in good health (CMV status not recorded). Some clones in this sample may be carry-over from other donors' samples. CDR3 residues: CASSPGQVRTSTDTQYF. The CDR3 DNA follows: TGTGCCAGCAGCCCCGGACAGGTTAGAACTAGCACAGATACGCAGTATTTT.